The clone carrying this T cell receptor (beta chain) was seen more than once but under ten times. From the RT-PCR reads, TCRdb called clonotypes with MiXCR, one entry per CDR3 protein. Of hundreds of thousands of distinct CDR3 sequences in the sample, 12% to 15% were seen once. The CDR3 loop spans 14 amino acids. Germline lookup yields CDR1 LGHDT and CDR2 YNNKEL (reference sequence). Trimming took 1 base from V and 6 from J, leaving 11 bases between them. The chain is built from TRBV3-1 and TRBJ2-3, with TRBD1 as a possible D gene (7 bases). Sequencing was carried out using memory CD4+ T cells from blood. The TCR comes from a female donor in good health, serving as a healthy control. CDR3 nucleotides: TGTGCCAGCAGCCAAGCCGCAGGGGGGGATACGCAGTATTTT. Its translation is CASSQAAGGDTQYF.